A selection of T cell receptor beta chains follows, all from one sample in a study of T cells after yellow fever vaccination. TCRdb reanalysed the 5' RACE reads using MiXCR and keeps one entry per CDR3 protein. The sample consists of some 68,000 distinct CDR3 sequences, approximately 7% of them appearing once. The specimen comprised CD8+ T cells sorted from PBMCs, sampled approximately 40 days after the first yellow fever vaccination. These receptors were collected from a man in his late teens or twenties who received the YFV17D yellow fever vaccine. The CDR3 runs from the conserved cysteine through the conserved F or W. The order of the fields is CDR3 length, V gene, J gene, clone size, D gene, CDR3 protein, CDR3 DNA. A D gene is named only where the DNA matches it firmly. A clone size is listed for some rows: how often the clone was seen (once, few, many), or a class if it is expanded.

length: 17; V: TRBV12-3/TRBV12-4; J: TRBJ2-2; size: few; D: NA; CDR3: CASTATGRIANTGELFF; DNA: TGTGCCAGCACCGCTACGGGACGTATCGCGAACACCGGGGAGCTGTTTTTT
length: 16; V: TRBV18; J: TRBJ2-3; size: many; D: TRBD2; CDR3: CASSPTSATTTDTQYF; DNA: TGTGCCAGCTCGCCGACTAGCGCCACCACCACAGATACGCAGTATTTT
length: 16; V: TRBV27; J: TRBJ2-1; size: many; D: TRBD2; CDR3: CASSYTASGIYNEQFF; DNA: TGTGCCAGCAGTTATACGGCTAGCGGAATTTACAATGAGCAGTTCTTC
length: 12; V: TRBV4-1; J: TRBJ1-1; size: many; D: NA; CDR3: CASSRAGTEAFF; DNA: TGCGCCAGCAGCCGGGCGGGCACTGAAGCTTTCTTT
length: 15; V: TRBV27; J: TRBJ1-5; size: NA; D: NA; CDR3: CASWPRGEGNQPQHF; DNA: TGTGCCAGCTGGCCCCGGGGGGAAGGCAATCAGCCCCAGCATTTT
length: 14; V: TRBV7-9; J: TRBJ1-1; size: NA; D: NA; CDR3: CASSLAWENTEAFF; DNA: TGTGCCAGCAGCTTAGCATGGGAGAACACTGAAGCTTTCTTT
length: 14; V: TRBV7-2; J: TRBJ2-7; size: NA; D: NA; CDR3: CASSWGAAAYEQYF; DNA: TGTGCCAGCAGTTGGGGCGCCGCAGCCTACGAGCAGTACTTC
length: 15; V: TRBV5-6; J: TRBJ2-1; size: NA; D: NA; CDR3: CASSWQGWVNNEQFF; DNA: TGTGCCAGCAGCTGGCAGGGATGGGTGAACAATGAGCAGTTCTTC
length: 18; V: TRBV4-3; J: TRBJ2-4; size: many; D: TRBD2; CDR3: CASSQVGTGGAVRNIQYF; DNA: TGCGCCAGCAGCCAAGTCGGGACCGGGGGGGCAGTTAGAAACATTCAGTACTTC
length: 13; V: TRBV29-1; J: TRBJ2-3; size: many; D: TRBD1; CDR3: CSGDRGHKDTQYF; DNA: TGCAGTGGCGACAGGGGGCATAAAGATACGCAGTATTTT